The 2 T cell receptor beta chains listed next were all sequenced from one sample in a study of blood T cell repertoires in COVID-19. TCRdb's table, derived via immunoSEQ multiplex PCR, lists solely in-frame clones and lacks some. The sample has tens of thousands of clones, about 80% seen once; the top ten hold roughly 19%. What was sequenced was peripheral blood. The receptors were gathered from a man between 65 and 85 years old with acute or convalescent COVID-19.

This chain connects TRBV27 to TRBJ2-7; D is perhaps TRBD2 (5 bases). The CDR3 length is 15 residues. CDR1 MNHEY and CDR2 SMNVEV come from the germline V gene (reference sequence). V was clipped by 0 bases and J by 1 base, with 10 bases between them. The CDR3: CASSLSKLESYEQYF. Here the CDR3 DNA reads TGTGCCAGCAGTTTATCGAAACTAGAATCCTACGAGCAGTACTTC.

This clone was counted a few times. V usage is TRBV9 and J usage is TRBJ1-1, with D unresolved. The CDR3 loop spans 13 amino acids. Trimming cost V 4 bases and J 6 bases, with 13 bases left between them. The germline V gene encodes CDR1 SGDLS and CDR2 YYNGEE. The CDR3 loop is CASSQTWQSEAFF. Written as DNA, the CDR3 is TGTGCCAGCAGCCAGACATGGCAATCTGAAGCTTTCTTT.